These T cell receptor beta chains were read from a single sample in a study of tumor-infiltrating lymphocytes in localized non-small cell lung cancer. Here immunoSEQ multiplex PCR was the method, and the copy in TCRdb shows in-frame clones only, minus some. There are some 22,000 clones in the sample; 69% occur only once, and roughly 15% lies in the top ten. Specimen: lung tumor tissue. Receptors originate from a human donor with non-small cell lung cancer. CDR3s include the opening cysteine and the closing phenylalanine or tryptophan. The D gene is left open where the match is weak. Size is omitted from some rows. Given values are once, few, many or a class for expanded clones.

TRBJ2-4,TRBV28,16,few,TRBD1,CASSPRQGGPKNIQYF,TGTGCCAGCAGTCCAAGACAGGGGGGGCCCAAAAACATTCAGTACTTC
TRBJ2-1,TRBV5-6,14,-,TRBD2,CASSPSGRVHEQFF,TGTGCCAGCAGCCCTAGCGGGAGGGTGCATGAGCAGTTCTTC
TRBJ1-3,TRBV1,13,-,-,CTSRSPVRNTIYF,TGCACCAGCAGGTCGCCCGTAAGAAACACCATATATTTT
TRBJ2-7,TRBV10-3,15,-,TRBD2,CAISAGGTATYEQYF,TGTGCCATCAGTGCCGGGGGGACGGCGACCTACGAGCAGTACTTC
TRBJ2-2,TRBV9,16,-,TRBD2,CASSVVAGAGTGELFF,TGTGCCAGCAGCGTAGTCGCGGGAGCGGGCACCGGGGAGCTGTTTTTT
TRBJ1-1,TRBV15,14,few,-,CATTPGDRNTEAFF,TGTGCCACCACCCCGGGGGACCGAAACACTGAAGCTTTCTTT
TRBJ2-5,TRBV7-9,12,-,-,CASSFSQETQYF,TGTGCCAGCAGCTTTAGTCAAGAGACCCAGTACTTC
TRBJ2-3,TRBV6-5,15,-,TRBD2,CASRPGASGKDTQYF,TGTGCCAGCAGACCCGGGGCTAGCGGAAAAGATACGCAGTATTTT
TRBJ2-1,TRBV7-9,16,-,TRBD1,CASSSSDRGLENEQFF,TGTGCCAGCAGCTCCTCAGACAGGGGACTCGAGAATGAGCAGTTCTTC
TRBJ2-1,TRBV28,15,-,TRBD2,CASSPGAGGRGEQFF,TGTGCCAGCAGCCCGGGAGCGGGAGGGCGCGGTGAGCAGTTCTTC
TRBJ2-3,TRBV4-1,17,-,-,CASSQDQASYTTDTQYF,TGCGCCAGCAGCCAAGATCAGGCCTCCTACACCACAGATACGCAGTATTTT
TRBJ1-1,TRBV18,15,few,-,CASSPPGLGDTEAFF,TGTGCCAGCTCACCACCGGGCCTAGGAGACACTGAAGCTTTCTTT
TRBJ2-3,TRBV27,15,-,TRBD1,CASSLRGQSTDTQYF,TGTGCCAGCAGTTTAAGGGGGCAGAGCACAGATACGCAGTATTTT
TRBJ2-7,TRBV2,14,few,TRBD1,CASRRTGGIYEQYF,TGTGCCAGCAGGCGGACAGGGGGCATCTACGAGCAGTACTTC
TRBJ1-1,TRBV2,14,-,-,CASSRAFGNTEAFF,TGTGCCAGCAGTCGTGCGTTCGGGAACACTGAAGCTTTCTTT
TRBJ2-7,TRBV7-2,18,-,TRBD2,CASSLNGLAGSYTYEQYF,TGTGCCAGCAGCCTCAACGGACTAGCGGGTTCTTATACCTACGAGCAGTACTTC
TRBJ1-5,TRBV4-3,15,-,TRBD1,CASSQGGRTGQPQHF,TGCGCCAGCAGCCAAGGGGGCCGGACAGGGCAGCCCCAGCATTTT
TRBJ2-7,TRBV5-1,13,-,TRBD1,CASSEMGQGTVWF,TGCGCCAGCAGCGAGATGGGACAGGGGACAGTATGGTTC
TRBJ2-1,TRBV5-1,15,-,-,CASSLSVVSYNEQFF,TGCGCCAGCAGCTTGTCGGTAGTATCTTACAATGAGCAGTTCTTC
TRBJ2-7,TRBV18,16,-,-,CASSPGTPFQGYEQYF,TGTGCCAGCTCCCCCGGGACGCCGTTTCAAGGCTACGAGCAGTACTTC
TRBJ2-1,TRBV5-4,16,-,TRBD2,CASSFGISGGVNEQFF,TGTGCCAGCAGCTTCGGGATTAGCGGGGGGGTCAATGAGCAGTTCTTC
TRBJ2-2,TRBV7-9,14,-,TRBD1,CASSLLDRGDELFF,TGTGCCAGCAGCTTATTGGACAGGGGAGACGAGCTGTTTTTT
TRBJ2-2,TRBV18,16,-,TRBD1,CASSLQTGGYTGELFF,TGTGCCAGCTCACTTCAGACAGGGGGCTACACCGGGGAGCTGTTTTTT
TRBJ2-3,TRBV15,14,once,-,CATSREPGLDTQYF,TGTGCCACCAGCAGAGAGCCAGGGCTAGATACGCAGTATTTT
TRBJ2-7,TRBV7-8,14,-,-,CASSQVRGGFEQYF,TGTGCCAGCAGCCAAGTCCGCGGAGGATTCGAGCAGTACTTC
TRBJ1-5,TRBV27,14,-,-,CASSLGTSNQPQHF,TGTGCCAGCAGTTTAGGGACCAGCAATCAGCCCCAGCATTTT
TRBJ2-2,TRBV5-1,16,-,TRBD1,CASSNRDREFSGELFF,TGCGCCAGCAGCAACCGGGACAGGGAGTTCTCCGGGGAGCTGTTTTTT
TRBJ1-1,TRBV5-1,16,-,TRBD1,CASSGGAGGSNTEAFF,TGCGCCAGCAGCGGCGGGGCAGGGGGCTCGAACACTGAAGCTTTCTTT
TRBJ1-5,TRBV5-6,15,-,-,CASTGEGASNQPQHF,TGTGCCAGCACCGGGGAAGGGGCTAGCAATCAGCCCCAGCATTTT
TRBJ2-7,TRBV29-1,16,-,TRBD2,CSVEDRFRDSGYEQYF,TGCAGCGTTGAAGATCGATTTCGGGATAGCGGGTACGAGCAGTACTTC
TRBJ1-5,TRBV7-2,15,-,TRBD1,CASSRQGSFNQPQHF,TGTGCCAGCAGCCGACAGGGAAGCTTCAATCAGCCCCAGCATTTT
TRBJ2-3,TRBV6-5,15,few,TRBD2,CASSYSTSGMDTQYF,TGTGCCAGCAGTTACTCGACTAGCGGGATGGATACGCAGTATTTT
TRBJ2-7,TRBV28,17,-,TRBD2,CASSFPSLKLANYEQYF,TGTGCCAGCAGTTTTCCATCACTGAAACTAGCGAACTACGAGCAGTACTTC
TRBJ2-3,TRBV14,14,-,-,CASSRPGSTDTQYF,TGTGCCAGCAGCCGCCCGGGAAGCACAGATACGCAGTATTTT
TRBJ2-2,TRBV27,13,medium-sized,-,CASSVGGAGELFF,TGTGCCAGCAGCGTGGGCGGCGCCGGGGAGCTGTTTTTT
TRBJ2-3,TRBV29-1,12,many,-,CSVEPAGDTQYF,TGCAGCGTCGAGCCCGCAGGCGATACGCAGTATTTT
TRBJ2-1,TRBV2,19,-,TRBD2,CASSARLAGGPSIWDEQFF,TGTGCCAGCAGTGCCCGACTAGCGGGAGGGCCATCGATTTGGGATGAGCAGTTCTTC
TRBJ2-5,TRBV4-3,18,large,TRBD2,CASSQEALGLAGGETQYF,TGCGCCAGCAGCCAAGAGGCCCTGGGGTTAGCGGGAGGGGAGACCCAGTACTTC
TRBJ2-7,TRBV25-1,15,large,-,CASSELGGGLYEQYF,TGTGCCAGCAGTGAATTGGGAGGGGGCCTCTACGAGCAGTACTTC
TRBJ1-5,TRBV2,13,-,-,CASSRGGFQPQHF,TGTGCCAGCAGCCGGGGGGGGTTTCAGCCCCAGCATTTT
TRBJ1-2,TRBV7-2,13,-,-,CASSLDGSYGYTF,TGTGCCAGCAGCTTAGACGGCAGCTATGGCTACACCTTC
TRBJ2-1,TRBV4-3,14,-,-,CASSLAAQYNEQFF,TGCGCCAGCAGCCTCGCGGCACAATACAATGAGCAGTTCTTC
TRBJ1-1,TRBV30,14,-,-,CAWSQLTPNTEAFF,TGTGCCTGGAGTCAACTCACTCCGAACACTGAAGCTTTCTTT
TRBJ1-5,TRBV18,17,-,TRBD1,CASSPTRGVISNQPQHF,TGTGCCAGCTCACCGACCAGGGGGGTGATTAGCAATCAGCCCCAGCATTTT
TRBJ2-3,TRBV5-4,14,-,-,CASSLQGGTDTQYF,TGTGCCAGCAGCTTACAGGGGGGGACAGATACGCAGTATTTT
TRBJ2-7,TRBV28,16,few,-,CASSPFLLTETYEQYF,TGTGCCAGCAGTCCTTTCCTTTTGACTGAAACCTACGAGCAGTACTTC
TRBJ1-1,TRBV7-2,14,-,-,CASSSQTGRGEAFF,TGTGCCAGCAGCTCACAAACGGGCAGGGGTGAAGCTTTCTTT
TRBJ2-1,TRBV7-9,16,-,-,CASSLAGGLDLNEQFF,TGTGCCAGCAGCTTAGCGGGGGGGCTCGATTTAAATGAGCAGTTCTTC
TRBJ1-1,TRBV5-6,13,-,-,CASSLGRGTEAFF,TGTGCCAGCAGCTTGGGAAGGGGGACTGAAGCTTTCTTT
TRBJ2-1,TRBV7-3,14,-,-,CASSPEGGADEQFF,TGTGCCAGCAGCCCCGAGGGCGGCGCCGATGAGCAGTTCTTC
TRBJ2-5,TRBV7-3,15,-,-,CASSPTKGTQETQYF,TGTGCCAGCAGCCCAACCAAGGGCACCCAAGAGACCCAGTACTTC
TRBJ1-2,TRBV29-1,12,-,-,CSVEFANYGYTF,TGCAGCGTTGAGTTCGCTAACTATGGCTACACCTTC